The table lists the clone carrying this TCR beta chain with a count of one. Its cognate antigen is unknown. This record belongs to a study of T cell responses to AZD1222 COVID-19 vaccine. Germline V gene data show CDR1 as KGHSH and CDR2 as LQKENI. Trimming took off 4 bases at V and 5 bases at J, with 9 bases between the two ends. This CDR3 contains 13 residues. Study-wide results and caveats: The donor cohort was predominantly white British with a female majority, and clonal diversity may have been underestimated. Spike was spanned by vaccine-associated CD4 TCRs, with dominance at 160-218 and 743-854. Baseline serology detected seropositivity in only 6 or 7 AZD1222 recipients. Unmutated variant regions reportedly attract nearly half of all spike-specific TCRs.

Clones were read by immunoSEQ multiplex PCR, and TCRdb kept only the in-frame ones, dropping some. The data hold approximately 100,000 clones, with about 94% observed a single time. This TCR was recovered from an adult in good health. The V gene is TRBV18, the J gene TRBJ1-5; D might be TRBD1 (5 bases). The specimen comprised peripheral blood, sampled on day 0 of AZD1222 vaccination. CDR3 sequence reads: CASSRDGDQPQHF. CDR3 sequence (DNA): TGTGCCAGCTCACGGGACGGAGATCAGCCCCAGCATTTT.